These 23 T cell receptor beta chains share one sample of origin, sequenced in a study of cytomegalovirus exposure and HLA in healthy donors. The primer mix had 60 Vbeta and 13 Jbeta primers. TCRdb's copy holds only in-frame clones and misses some; the assay was immunoSEQ multiplex PCR. This sample has about 190,000 clones, with around 79% found just once. Sample: PBMCs. The receptor source for this set is a woman aged 45-60 years in good health and CMV-seronegative.

V gene TRBV12-5 combines with J gene TRBJ1-3; D ambiguous. The CDR3 has 18 amino acids. The V gene's germline CDR1 is LGHNT and CDR2 FRNRAP. V was shortened by 2 bases and J by 4 bases, with 21 bases between the two germline ends. CDR3 region: CASGLIRRSNYGGNTIYF. CDR3 bases: TGTGCTAGTGGTTTGATAAGGAGAAGCAACTATGGAGGAAACACCATATATTTT.

The CDR3 loop reads CASSLSAGHQPQHF. The CDR3 nucleotides are TGTGCCAGCAGCTTAAGTGCGGGACATCAGCCCCAGCATTTT. V usage is TRBV11-2 and J usage is TRBJ1-5, with D tentatively TRBD1 (5 bases). V lost 2 bases, J lost 5 bases, and 10 bases lay in between. CDR1 and CDR2 (germline): SGHAT, FQNNGV. The CDR3 runs to 14 residues.

The chain recombines TRBV2 with TRBJ1-1; unclear D gene. The CDR3 contains 11 residues. The germline V gene has CDR1 SNHLY and CDR2 FYNNEI. V dropped 5 bases and J dropped 11 bases, with 12 bases sitting between them. CDR3 amino acids: CASSPNMRAFF. The CDR3 nucleotides read TGTGCCAGCAGTCCCAACATGAGGGCTTTCTTT.

Turning to this clone: Other DNA variants within this sample encode the same CDR3. J is TRBJ2-7 and V is TRBV7-8, with 8 bases fitting TRBD1. Germline V gene sequence: CDR1 SGHVS, CDR2 FQNEAQ. The CDR3 is 14 amino acids. Unmatched junction bases numbered 1, after V lost 1 base and J lost 2 bases. The DNA for the CDR3 is TGTGCCAGCAGCTTAGGGACAGGGACCTACGAGCAGTACTTC. Translation: CASSLGTGTYEQYF. The whole variable domain, filled in from reference TRBV7-8 and TRBJ2-7, reads GAGVSQSPRYKVAKRGQDVALRCDPISGHVSLFWYQQALGQGPEFLTYFQNEAQLDKSGLPSDRFFAERPEGSVSTLKIQRTQQEDSAVYLCASSLGTGTYEQYFGPGTRLTVT.

The chain recombines TRBV4-3 with TRBJ1-5, with D maybe TRBD1 (5 bases). There are 15 residues in the CDR3. Germline V gene sequence: CDR1 LGHNA, CDR2 YSLEER. Trimming took 3 bases from V and 6 from J, leaving 15 bases between them. This CDR3 reads CASSQAKGLGQPQHF. The CDR3, as DNA: TGCGCCAGCAGCCAGGCGAAGGGGCTCGGTCAGCCCCAGCATTTT.

The chain employs TRBV5-1 and TRBJ1-2; TRBD1 aligns across 7 bases. Germline V gives CDR1 SGHRS, CDR2 YFSETQ. The V gene end was trimmed by 2 bases and the J gene end by 6 bases; junction bases not matched to a gene: 4. The CDR3 length is 13 residues. Written as DNA, the CDR3 is TGCGCCAGCAGCTTTGACAGGGTCCATGGCTACACCTTC. Protein product: CASSFDRVHGYTF.

This clone occurred once. The gene calls are TRBV4-2 and TRBJ2-7; TRBD2 aligns across 7 bases. The germline V gene has CDR1 LGHNA and CDR2 YNFKEQ. V lost 5 bases to trimming and J lost 5 bases; unmatched junction nucleotides: 9. This CDR3 contains 14 residues. The CDR3 region has the DNA TGTGCCAGCAGCTTAGATCGACTAGCCCACGAGCAGTACTTC. Translating it yields CASSLDRLAHEQYF.

The gene calls are TRBV7-3 and TRBJ2-1; no clear D gene. The germline V gene encodes CDR1 SGHTA and CDR2 FQGTGA. V gave up 2 bases and J gave up 6 bases, with 8 bases separating them. The CDR3 consists of 13 residues. CDR3 sequence: CASSLVSRNEQFF. In nucleotides, the CDR3 is TGTGCCAGCAGCTTAGTATCCCGCAATGAGCAGTTCTTC.

Points on this clone: In the same sample, other DNA sequences code for this CDR3. The rearrangement links TRBV7-3 to TRBJ1-2, with 7 bases fitting TRBD1. CDR1 and CDR2 from the germline V gene are SGHTA and FQGTGA. The CDR3 extends over 13 amino acids. The trim removed 3 bases at V and 2 bases at J, leaving 0 bases unmatched. The CDR3 DNA reads as TGTGCCAGCAGCTTGGGACAGAACTATGGCTACACCTTC. Translated, it gives CASSLGQNYGYTF.

The chain employs TRBV4-3 and TRBJ2-2; D possibly corresponds to TRBD1 (6 bases). The germline gives CDR1 LGHNA, CDR2 YSLEER. There are 16 residues in the CDR3. V lost 1 base and J 0 bases, leaving 9 bases between the germline ends. In DNA form, the CDR3 reads TGCGCCAGCAGCCAAGTTGACAGGCCGAACACCGGGGAGCTGTTTTTT. Residues: CASSQVDRPNTGELFF.

The chain employs TRBV7-2 and TRBJ2-5, with 8 bases matching TRBD2. CDR1 and CDR2 (germline): SGHTA, FQGNSA. This CDR3 is 14 amino acids long. With 5 bases clipped from V and 2 bases from J, the junction kept 4 bases outside the gene matches. CDR3 loop: CASSALAVQETQYF. The CDR3 DNA reads as TGTGCCAGCAGCGCACTAGCGGTACAAGAGACCCAGTACTTC.

The genes are TRBV7-2 and TRBJ2-1; 8 nucleotides line up with TRBD1. V dropped 6 bases and J dropped 3; count of bases not matched to a gene: 10. Germline CDR1 and CDR2: SGHTA and FQGNSA. The CDR3 extends over 16 amino acids. As DNA, the CDR3 is TGTGCCAGCAGGTCAACCGGGACAGGAGTCTACAATGAGCAGTTCTTC. Amino acid sequence: CASRSTGTGVYNEQFF.

V gene TRBV6-1 combines with J gene TRBJ1-2; a possible D gene is TRBD1 (5 bases). The germline V gene has CDR1 MNHNS and CDR2 SASEGT. Trimming removed 4 bases from V and 8 bases from J, with 17 bases in between. The CDR3 spans 14 residues. The DNA of the CDR3 is TGTGCCAGCAGTGTAAGCGGGGACCCTCGGGGCTACACCTTC. Residues: CASSVSGDPRGYTF.

The chain uses TRBV9 and TRBJ1-6, with 7 bases identical to TRBD1. V shed 0 bases, J shed 4 bases, and the junction held 1 base outside the gene matches. The CDR3 length is 15 residues. In germline, CDR1 is SGDLS, CDR2 YYNGEE. CDR3 in DNA: TGTGCCAGCAGCGTAGCGGGACAGTATAATTCACCCCTCCACTTT. It yields the protein CASSVAGQYNSPLHF. The entire variable domain, with the rest obtained from reference TRBV9 and TRBJ1-6, is as follows: DSGVTQTPKHLITATGQRVTLRCSPRSGDLSVYWYQQSLDQGLQFLIQYYNGEERAKGNILERFSAQQFPDLHSELNLSSLELGDSALYFCASSVAGQYNSPLHFGNGTRLTVT.

This chain links TRBV6-6 with TRBJ2-2, with 7 bases identical to TRBD1. The V segment lost 6 bases and the J segment 4 bases; nucleotides outside the gene matches: 5. The CDR3 runs 14 residues. In germline, CDR1 is MNHNY, CDR2 SVGAGI (reference sequence). The CDR3 protein is CASSGRQGTGELFF. DNA for the CDR3: TGTGCCAGCAGCGGCAGACAGGGCACCGGGGAGCTGTTTTTT.

The V gene is TRBV4-3, the J gene TRBJ1-4; 8 nucleotides match TRBD1. J gave up 0 bases and V 5 bases, and 11 bases lay outside the gene matches. Germline V lookup: CDR1 LGHNA, CDR2 YSLEER. The CDR3 runs to 18 residues. The CDR3, as DNA: TGCGCCAGCAGCGAGAGGGGCAGGGGGCGATCAACTAATGAAAAACTGTTTTTT. Protein: CASSERGRGRSTNEKLFF.

The chain couples TRBV27 to TRBJ1-4; D remains ambiguous. The CDR3 consists of 16 residues. Germline values: CDR1 MNHEY, CDR2 SMNVEV (reference sequence). Trimming cost V 3 bases and J 3 bases, with 14 bases left between them. CDR3 DNA sequence: TGTGCCAGCAGTTTTGGAACGGGTGTAGCTAATGAAAAACTGTTTTTT. Protein: CASSFGTGVANEKLFF. Using reference TRBV27 and TRBJ1-4 for the parts outside the CDR3, the full variable domain is EAQVTQNPRYLITVTGKKLTVTCSQNMNHEYMSWYRQDPGLGLRQIYYSMNVEVTDKGDVPEGYKVSRKEKRNFPLILESPSPNQTSLYFCASSFGTGVANEKLFFGSGTQLSVL.

The genes are TRBV19 and TRBJ1-5, with D hard to call. CDR3 length: 13 residues. Deletions cut 8 bases from V and 2 bases from J, with 10 bases between. The germline V gene has CDR1 LNHDA and CDR2 SQIVND (reference sequence). The DNA for the CDR3 is TGTGCCAGTGCGAGGGATGGCAATCAGCCCCAGCATTTT. It translates to CASARDGNQPQHF.

The chain recombines TRBV28 with TRBJ2-7; no firm D call. CDR1 and CDR2 from the germline V gene are MDHEN and SYDVKM. The ends were cut back, 3 bases at V and 2 bases at J, with 8 bases in the middle. The CDR3 contains 13 residues. CDR3 protein: CASSLEWAYEQYF. For the CDR3, the DNA is TGTGCCAGCAGTTTGGAGTGGGCCTACGAGCAGTACTTC.

This clone was counted between two and nine times. The rearrangement joins TRBV7-6 to TRBJ1-5, with D possibly matching TRBD1 (6 bases). The germline V and J ends were trimmed by 5 bases and 7 bases, with 12 bases remaining between them. This CDR3 is 13 amino acids long. Germline V gene lookup returns CDR1 SGHVS and CDR2 FNYEAQ. This CDR3 reads CASSQTGIQPQHF. The DNA of the CDR3 is TGTGCCAGCAGCCAAACAGGGATCCAGCCCCAGCATTTT.

The sample holds a few counts of this clone. The chain is built from TRBV2 and TRBJ1-5; the D gene is possibly TRBD1 (6 bases). Germline CDR1 SNHLY, CDR2 FYNNEI. Between the trimmed V and J ends, which lost 3 bases and 4 bases, there was a span of 13 bases. The CDR3 has 15 amino acids. CDR3 coding DNA: TGTGCCAGCAGTGATAGGCAGGGGTTGAATCAGCCCCAGCATTTT. Translation: CASSDRQGLNQPQHF.

Concerning this clone: Mismatch with germline at one junction end may stem from a read error. The V call is TRBV4-1, the J call TRBJ1-3, with 9 nucleotides matching TRBD1. Per germline, CDR1 MGHRA and CDR2 YSYEKL. CDR3 size: 20 residues. CDR3 sequence reads: CASSQGRGPWDRVSGNAIYF. CDR3 coding DNA: TGCGCCAGCAGCCAAGGTCGAGGCCCCTGGGACAGGGTCAGTGGAAACGCCATATATTTT.

The rearrangement uses TRBV2 and TRBJ1-5, with 8 bases matching TRBD1. J lost 0 bases, V lost 6 bases, and 16 bases had no gene match. Germline loops: CDR1 SNHLY, CDR2 FYNNEI. The CDR3 consists of 19 residues. CDR3 sequence reads: CASRPRDRGRTYSNQPQHF. Here the CDR3 DNA reads TGTGCCAGCAGGCCTAGAGACAGGGGTAGAACCTATAGCAATCAGCCCCAGCATTTT.